These 9 T cell receptor beta chains were all obtained from the same sample, sequenced in a study of OX40 agonist ivuxolimab in advanced cancers. Assay used: immunoSEQ multiplex PCR; TCRdb lists only in-frame clones, some missing. The profile shows 75,000 to 95,000 clones, 84% of them singletons. The material was CD4+ or CD8+ T cells sorted from blood, obtained in a trial of the OX40 agonist ivuxolimab. The receptors were sampled from an adult with an advanced solid tumor such as melanoma, head and neck, liver or kidney cancer.

This chain uses TRBV7-8 with TRBJ1-1, with no clear D. CDR1 is SGHVS and CDR2 is FQNEAQ in the germline V gene. This CDR3 has 15 amino acids. Trimming removed 2 bases from V and 1 base from J, with 11 bases in between. The CDR3 sequence is CASSLSGFSNTEAFF. In DNA, the CDR3 is TGTGCCAGCAGCTTAAGCGGTTTTTCGAACACTGAAGCTTTCTTT.

This chain links TRBV6-5 with TRBJ2-4, with TRBD1 matching 7 bases. Germline values: CDR1 MNHEY, CDR2 SVGAGI. V gave up 5 bases and J gave up 6 bases; unmatched junction bases: 10. The length of the CDR3 is 15 residues. The CDR3 spells CASSRDRGLRNIQYF. The CDR3 bases are TGTGCCAGCAGTAGGGACAGAGGGCTGAGAAACATTCAGTACTTC.

The chain carries TRBV12-2 and TRBJ2-4; whether TRBD1, the table's D call, matches the DNA was not checked. TRBV12-2 constitutes a pseudogene. The CDR3 totals 19 residues. The CDR3 sequence is CASRPSDRRKALQSVIQYF. CDR3 sequence (DNA): TGTGCAAGTCGCCCATCGGACAGGCGGAAAGCTCTTCAAAGCGTCATTCAGTACTTC.

The genes are TRBV5-4 and TRBJ1-1; a weak D match, TRBD1 (5 bases). The V gene lost 5 bases and the J gene lost 6 bases, with 20 bases spanning the gap. CDR1 SGHNT and CDR2 YYREEE come from the germline V gene (reference sequence). The length of the CDR3 is 15 residues. CDR3 region: CASRSGNLLHAEAFF. CDR3 nucleotide sequence: TGTGCCAGCAGGTCAGGGAACCTCCTCCACGCTGAAGCTTTCTTT.

The chain joins TRBV7-9 to TRBJ2-3; D uncertain. Trimming left V 1 base short and J 0 bases short, with 5 bases between. CDR3 length: 14 amino acids. CDR1 SEHNR and CDR2 FQNEAQ come from the germline V gene (reference sequence). CDR3 in amino acids: CASSLGYSTDTQYF. CDR3 DNA: TGTGCCAGCAGCTTAGGATACAGCACAGATACGCAGTATTTT.

The V call is TRBV2, the J call TRBJ2-3, with a possible D match to TRBD1 (5 bases). The CDR3 totals 15 residues. Germline V gene lookup returns CDR1 SNHLY and CDR2 FYNNEI. Trimming removed 3 bases at V and 5 bases at J, with 15 bases between. The CDR3 DNA follows: TGTGCCAGCAGTGATCCGACAGCCCCTAAAGATACGCAGTATTTT. The encoded protein is CASSDPTAPKDTQYF.

This chain links TRBV10-3 with TRBJ1-1; TRBD1 matches 7 bases. Germline CDR1 ENHRY, CDR2 SYGVKD. The CDR3 spans 13 residues. The V gene end was trimmed by 9 bases and the J gene end by 1 base; junction bases not matched to a gene: 5. In DNA, the CDR3 is TGTGCCATTACAGGGGCACGGAACACTGAAGCTTTCTTT. Translation: CAITGARNTEAFF.

V gene TRBV28 combines with J gene TRBJ2-7; possibly TRBD1 or TRBD2 for D (5 bases each). CDR1 MDHEN and CDR2 SYDVKM come from the germline V gene. CDR3 length: 14 amino acids. With 6 bases removed from V and 1 base from J, the gap between germline ends came to 13 bases. CDR3 bases: TGTGCCAGCAGCTACACGGGACGGTCCTACGAGCAGTACTTC. This translates into CASSYTGRSYEQYF.

V usage is TRBV14 and J usage is TRBJ1-1, with D possibly TRBD1 on 6 matching bases. This CDR3 is 13 amino acids long. Trimming removed 5 bases from V and 1 base from J, with 8 bases in between. CDR1 SGHDN and CDR2 FVKESK come from the germline V gene. The CDR3 DNA reads TGTGCCAGCAGCAAGACAGGGAACACTGAAGCTTTCTTT. The encoded protein is CASSKTGNTEAFF.